The 18 T cell receptor beta chains reported below all come from one sample, sequenced in a study of blood T cell repertoires in COVID-19. The protocol was immunoSEQ multiplex PCR, while the TCRdb copy is restricted to in-frame clones and leaves out a portion. Of 350,000 to 400,000 clones detected, 80% to 90% appear once; the ten largest clones hold approximately 1.8%. Sample: PBMCs or T cells enriched from blood (not recorded which). These receptors originate from a man aged 40-55 years in a cohort exposed to, infected with or recovered from COVID-19 (not recorded which).

CDR3 nucleotides: TGTGCCAGCAGCTTAGGGAACAGGGGGCCGGAAATGAACACTGAAGCTTTCTTT. Protein: CASSLGNRGPEMNTEAFF. The rearrangement uses TRBV7-6 and TRBJ1-1; TRBD1 matches 9 bases. Germline V gene lookup returns CDR1 SGHVS and CDR2 FNYEAQ. The CDR3 sequence is 18 residues long. V gave up 1 base and J gave up 0 bases; unmatched junction bases: 9.

The V gene is TRBV6-5, the J gene TRBJ2-3; D is perhaps TRBD2 (5 bases). The CDR3 sequence is 15 residues long. Between the trimmed V and J ends, which lost 5 bases and 2 bases, there was a span of 14 bases. Germline CDR1 and CDR2: MNHEY and SVGAGI. CDR3 in amino acids: CASSLTNPSTDTQYF. As DNA, the CDR3 is TGTGCCAGCAGTCTGACTAACCCATCCACAGATACGCAGTATTTT.

This clone turned up a few times. The chain carries TRBV6-1 and TRBJ1-3, with no clear D. The CDR3 length is 13 residues. V was trimmed by 0 bases and J by 4 bases, leaving 4 bases between them. Germline V gives CDR1 MNHNS, CDR2 SASEGT. The CDR3 sequence is CASSEAGGNTIYF. In DNA form, the CDR3 reads TGTGCCAGCAGTGAAGCTGGCGGAAACACCATATATTTT.

The chain couples TRBV2 to TRBJ2-1, with 8 positions matching TRBD2. J gave up 6 bases and V 8 bases, and 6 bases lay outside the gene matches. Germline V CDR1 and CDR2: SNHLY, FYNNEI. The CDR3 consists of 13 residues. CDR3 residues: CASRREVFNEQFF. CDR3 DNA sequence: TGTGCCAGCCGGCGGGAGGTATTCAATGAGCAGTTCTTC.

This clone appeared many times. The V and J genes are TRBV15 and TRBJ2-2, with a weak D call TRBD2 (5 bases). Germline lookup yields CDR1 LNHNV and CDR2 YYDKDF (reference sequence). The CDR3 spans 18 residues. V lost 0 bases, J lost 5 bases, and 19 bases lay in between. CDR3 nucleotides: TGTGCCACCAGCAGAGAATATGAGGGAGAGCTTCGTACCGGGGAGCTGTTTTTT. Translation gives CATSREYEGELRTGELFF.

The chain carries TRBV28 and TRBJ2-7; TRBD2 matches 10 bases. Looked up from germline, CDR1 is MDHEN and CDR2 is SYDVKM. This CDR3 has 15 amino acids. The V gene end was trimmed by 7 bases and the J gene end by 4 bases; junction bases not matched to a gene: 10. Written as DNA, the CDR3 is TGTGCCAGCAAGGGGACTAGCGCCAGCCCTTACGAGCAGTACTTC. Amino acid sequence: CASKGTSASPYEQYF. The full variable domain, its missing parts supplied by reference TRBV28 and TRBJ2-7, is DVKVTQSSRYLVKRTGEKVFLECVQDMDHENMFWYRQDPGLGLRLIYFSYDVKMKEKGDIPEGYSVSREKKERFSLILESASTNQTSMYLCASKGTSASPYEQYFGPGTRLTVT.

This clone was counted a single time. The chain employs TRBV27 and TRBJ1-6; maybe TRBD1 (5 bases). Germline V gives CDR1 MNHEY, CDR2 SMNVEV (reference sequence). The CDR3 runs 15 residues. V lost 0 bases, J lost 10 bases, and 13 bases lay in between. Here the CDR3 reads CASSLSGVSYSPLHF. CDR3 nucleotides: TGTGCCAGCAGTTTATCAGGGGTTTCTTACTCACCCCTCCACTTT.

This chain joins TRBV19 and TRBJ2-5; 7 bases are shared with TRBD1. The CDR3 is made up of 15 amino acids. With 5 bases clipped from V and 5 bases from J, the junction kept 11 bases outside the gene matches. Per germline, CDR1 LNHDA and CDR2 SQIVND (reference sequence). The CDR3 region is CASSAKTGVGETQYF. For the CDR3, the DNA is TGTGCCAGTAGTGCAAAAACAGGGGTCGGGGAGACCCAGTACTTC.

The V call is TRBV2, the J call TRBJ1-5; D perhaps matches TRBD1 (5 bases). There are 14 residues in the CDR3. Germline V gives CDR1 SNHLY, CDR2 FYNNEI. Trimming took off 4 bases at V and 1 base at J, with 8 bases between the two ends. In nucleotides, the CDR3 is TGTGCCAGCAGTGGACAGAGAAGCAATCAGCCCCAGCATTTT. Protein: CASSGQRSNQPQHF.

V gene TRBV4-1 combines with J gene TRBJ2-1; 12 bases are shared with TRBD1. Germline V gene data show CDR1 as MGHRA and CDR2 as YSYEKL. V shed 1 base and J 9 bases; nucleotides not matched to a gene: 13. The CDR3 covers 18 residues. The CDR3 coding sequence is TGCGCCAGCAGCCAAGTTGGTCTTGGGGGACAGGGGGCTGGTGAGCAGTTCTTC. It encodes CASSQVGLGGQGAGEQFF.

A few counts support this clone. V usage is TRBV7-9 and J usage is TRBJ1-2; D perhaps matches TRBD1 (5 bases). Between the trimmed V and J ends, which lost 5 bases and 4 bases, there was a span of 23 bases. The CDR3 totals 17 residues. CDR1 SEHNR and CDR2 FQNEAQ come from the germline V gene (reference sequence). The CDR3 DNA reads as TGTGCCAGCAGCGGGACGGGGGATCTAGCTGCCCTCTATGGCTACACCTTC. Translated: CASSGTGDLAALYGYTF.

The chain joins TRBV7-9 to TRBJ2-7; 9 positions agree with TRBD2. The CDR3 extends over 15 amino acids. CDR1 SEHNR and CDR2 FQNEAQ come from the germline V gene (reference sequence). With V trimmed by 5 bases and J by 4 bases, 9 bases remained unmatched. CDR3 residues: CASSPRLAVDYEQYF. The CDR3 DNA is TGTGCCAGCAGCCCTCGACTAGCGGTCGATTACGAGCAGTACTTC.

The V and J genes are TRBV28 and TRBJ2-7, with D possibly matching TRBD1 (6 bases). Per the germline V gene, CDR1 is MDHEN and CDR2 is SYDVKM. The germline V and J ends were trimmed by 2 bases and 5 bases, with 16 bases remaining between them. The CDR3 length is 15 residues. The CDR3 bases are TGTGCCAGCAGTTTAGATACAAAACAGGGTAACGAGCAGTACTTC. Residues: CASSLDTKQGNEQYF.

The CDR3 DNA is TGCGCCAGCAGCTTCGTAACGGGAGTTATGAATGAGCAGTTCTTC. This translates into CASSFVTGVMNEQFF. V usage is TRBV5-1 and J usage is TRBJ2-1; weak D call: TRBD2 (6 bases). The germline CDR1 and CDR2 sequences are SGHRS and YFSETQ. Trimming removed 2 bases at V and 7 bases at J, with 16 bases between. The CDR3 consists of 15 residues.

The V call is TRBV19, the J call TRBJ1-1, with D perhaps TRBD1 (5 bases). The V gene's germline CDR1 is LNHDA and CDR2 SQIVND (reference sequence). The CDR3 consists of 12 residues. Trimming took off 6 bases at V and 7 bases at J, with 12 bases between the two ends. The CDR3 reads CASRTTDGEAFF. The CDR3 DNA sequence: TGTGCCAGTAGGACGACAGATGGTGAAGCTTTCTTT.

This chain uses TRBV19 with TRBJ1-1, with D possibly matching TRBD1 (6 bases). Trimming took 9 bases from V and 0 from J, leaving 20 bases between them. CDR1 is LNHDA and CDR2 is SQIVND in the germline V gene (reference sequence). This CDR3 spans 16 amino acids. CDR3 sequence (DNA): TGTGCCAGCCGTATTGGGGGAGGGGGTATGAACACTGAAGCTTTCTTT. Translating it yields CASRIGGGGMNTEAFF.

A note on this clone: The same CDR3 arises from other DNA sequences in this sample as well. This chain joins TRBV6-1 and TRBJ1-5; 8 bases match TRBD1. The CDR3 extends over 15 amino acids. Trimming cost V 2 bases and J 2 bases; bases outside gene matches: 2. CDR1 and CDR2 from the germline V gene are MNHNS and SASEGT. The CDR3 is CASSEQGAGNQPQHF. The CDR3 DNA sequence: TGTGCCAGCAGTGAACAGGGGGCTGGCAATCAGCCCCAGCATTTT.

The V gene is TRBV10-3, the J gene TRBJ1-2, with a possible D match to TRBD1 (5 bases). This CDR3 contains 13 residues. The germline gives CDR1 ENHRY, CDR2 SYGVKD. Trimming shortened V by 2 bases and J by 6 bases, and 10 bases separated the two germline ends. The chain's CDR3 is CAISELGDDGYTF. The CDR3 DNA follows: TGTGCCATCAGTGAGCTAGGGGATGATGGCTACACCTTC.